These 16 T cell receptor beta chains came from one sample sequenced in a study of T cells in Graves' hyperthyroidism and ophthalmopathy. RNA transcripts were the template for amplifying TCR beta CDR3 regions. A set of HTBI primers served as the primers for a first-round RT-PCR of the TCR CDR3. MiXCR, run by TCRdb on the multiplex PCR reads, gives a single entry per CDR3 protein. The sample contains 400,000 or so distinct CDR3 sequences, about 14% of which appear only once. Sequenced material: blood. Every receptor here comes from a woman in her thirties with Graves' ophthalmopathy.

The chain couples TRBV5-1 to TRBJ1-4, with 9 bases identical to TRBD1. Germline assignment: CDR1 SGHRS and CDR2 YFSETQ. The CDR3 spans 16 residues. V shed 4 bases, J shed 2 bases, and the junction held 6 bases outside the gene matches. The CDR3 reads CASSHGTGLTNEKLFF. The CDR3 DNA reads TGCGCCAGCAGCCACGGGACAGGGTTGACTAATGAAAAACTGTTTTTT.

This clonotype occurred many times. This chain connects TRBV7-9 to TRBJ2-3; 8 nucleotides line up with TRBD1. Trimming cost V 5 bases and J 6 bases; bases outside gene matches: 10. CDR1 and CDR2 from the germline V gene are SEHNR and FQNEAQ (reference sequence). The CDR3 length is 15 residues. This CDR3 is CASSPPDRGQDTQYF. CDR3 nucleotide sequence: TGTGCCAGCAGCCCACCCGACAGGGGTCAGGATACGCAGTATTTT.

This clonotype was seen at least ten times. For the CDR3, the DNA is TGTGCCAGCAGTTTACCGGGACGGAACTACGAGCAGTACTTC. Encoded protein: CASSLPGRNYEQYF. This chain links TRBV27 with TRBJ2-7; either TRBD1 or TRBD2 may supply D (5 bases each). The CDR3 sequence is 14 residues long. From germline, CDR1 is MNHEY and CDR2 SMNVEV (reference sequence). Trimming left V 2 bases short and J 3 bases short, with 11 bases between.

This clonotype was counted at least ten times. The J gene is TRBJ2-7, the V gene TRBV5-1; 7 bases agree with TRBD1. Germline CDR1 is SGHRS and CDR2 is YFSETQ. The CDR3 covers 17 residues. V was clipped by 4 bases and J by 1 base; unmatched bases: 14. The CDR3 protein is CASSLNPGQLRSYEQYF. As DNA, the CDR3 is TGCGCCAGCAGCCTTAATCCGGGACAGCTTAGATCCTACGAGCAGTACTTC.

In its sample, this clonotype was seen many times. Here the CDR3 reads CASSQDYFVNNEQFF. The CDR3, as DNA: TGTGCCAGCAGCCAAGATTATTTTGTCAACAATGAGCAGTTCTTC. V gene TRBV4-2 combines with J gene TRBJ2-1; D remains ambiguous. This CDR3 comprises 15 residues. The V gene lost 0 bases and the J gene lost 5 bases, with 11 bases spanning the gap. Germline values: CDR1 LGHNA, CDR2 YNFKEQ.

This clonotype was seen repeatedly, ten times or more. This chain joins TRBV18 and TRBJ1-4, with D maybe TRBD1 (6 bases). This CDR3 has 15 residues. Trimming pared 6 bases from V and 4 bases from J, leaving 15 bases between. From germline, CDR1 is KGHSH and CDR2 LQKENI. In DNA form, the CDR3 reads TGTGCCAGCTCTCCGGACGGGACAAGTAATGAAAAACTGTTTTTT. The encoded protein is CASSPDGTSNEKLFF. The full variable domain, its missing parts supplied by reference TRBV18 and TRBJ1-4, is NAGVMQNPRHLVRRRGQEARLRCSPMKGHSHVYWYRQLPEEGLKFMVYLQKENIIDESGMPKERFSAEFPKEGPSILRIQQVVRGDSAAYFCASSPDGTSNEKLFFGSGTQLSVL.

This clonotype was seen at least ten times. The V call is TRBV7-6, the J call TRBJ2-1; D possibly uses TRBD1 or TRBD2 (5 bases each). The CDR3 runs 15 residues. Germline CDR1 reads SGHVS; CDR2 reads FNYEAQ. Trimming cost V 5 bases and J 6 bases, with 17 bases left between them. CDR3 amino acids: CASSINRDPSNEQFF. The DNA of the CDR3 is TGTGCCAGCAGCATCAACCGGGACCCCTCCAATGAGCAGTTCTTC.

This chain uses TRBV28 with TRBJ1-6; 11 bases are a match to TRBD1. With 2 bases clipped from V and 11 bases from J, the junction kept 8 bases outside the gene matches. Germline CDR1 is MDHEN and CDR2 is SYDVKM. The CDR3 is made up of 16 amino acids. The CDR3: CASSLPDRGRPPPLHF. CDR3 DNA: TGTGCCAGCAGTTTACCGGACAGGGGGCGCCCCCCACCCCTCCACTTT.

This clonotype showed up many times. CDR3 protein: CASSLALAGGFYEQYF. DNA for the CDR3: TGTGCCAGCAGCTTAGCGCTGGCAGGGGGCTTTTACGAGCAGTACTTC. This chain connects TRBV7-2 to TRBJ2-7, with TRBD1 matching over 8 bases. CDR3 size: 16 residues. Trimming removed 0 bases from V and 4 bases from J; junction bases left unmatched: 8. The germline V gene has CDR1 SGHTA and CDR2 FQGNSA.

This clonotype was found many times. The CDR3 DNA is TGTGCCAGCTCACCAGGCGGGGGCACAGATACGCAGTATTTT. Protein: CASSPGGGTDTQYF. V usage is TRBV18 and J usage is TRBJ2-3, with D possibly matching TRBD2 (6 bases). The CDR3 contains 14 residues. Germline loops: CDR1 KGHSH, CDR2 LQKENI. V lost 2 bases and J 1 base, leaving 7 bases between the germline ends.

This clonotype was found many times. The junction does not match germline at one end; this may be a read error. This chain links TRBV11-3 with TRBJ2-5; D is possibly TRBD1 (6 bases). The CDR3 totals 13 residues. Germline assignment: CDR1 SGHNT and CDR2 YENEEA. The CDR3 DNA sequence: TGTGCCAGCAGCTTATCCGGCCGGGACATACGCCACTTC. Translating gives CASSLSGRDIRHF.

This clonotype was picked up a small number of times. The CDR3 coding sequence is TGTGCCAGCAGTTACTCGAGAGTTCTGGATGGCTACACCTTC. Translation gives CASSYSRVLDGYTF. The J gene is TRBJ1-2, the V gene TRBV6-6; no firm D call. This CDR3 region has 14 residues. Germline loops: CDR1 MNHNY, CDR2 SVGAGI (reference sequence). The V end lost 0 bases, the J end lost 6 bases, and 11 bases lay between the germline ends.

This clonotype was observed at least ten times. J is TRBJ2-1 and V is TRBV6-1; D not certain. This CDR3 region has 13 residues. CDR1 and CDR2 (germline): MNHNS, SASEGT. V was pared by 6 bases and J by 9 bases, with 15 bases between. The CDR3 sequence is CASRPLLLGEQFF. The CDR3 region has the DNA TGTGCCAGCAGGCCCCTCCTGTTGGGTGAGCAGTTCTTC.

This clonotype was seen repeatedly, ten times or more. The rearrangement uses TRBV2 and TRBJ1-1; tentative D call: TRBD1 (5 bases). V shed 7 bases and J shed 3 bases, with 18 bases lying between them. Germline V gene sequence: CDR1 SNHLY, CDR2 FYNNEI. This CDR3 has 15 amino acids. As DNA, the CDR3 is TGTGCCAGCACGGGGGGGGGAGGGACCTACACTGAAGCTTTCTTT. Protein: CASTGGGGTYTEAFF.

The rearrangement links TRBV7-3 to TRBJ2-7; D is undetermined. CDR3 length: 15 amino acids. The ends were cut back, 1 base at V and 2 bases at J, with 12 bases in the middle. Germline CDR1 SGHTA, CDR2 FQGTGA. The CDR3 is CASSLNPATTYEQYF. The CDR3 DNA is TGTGCCAGCAGCTTAAACCCAGCCACCACCTACGAGCAGTACTTC. The whole variable domain, filled in from reference TRBV7-3 and TRBJ2-7, reads GAGVSQTPSNKVTEKGKYVELRCDPISGHTALYWYRQSLGQGPEFLIYFQGTGAADDSGLPNDRFFAVRPEGSVSTLKIQRTERGDSAVYLCASSLNPATTYEQYFGPGTRLTVT.

This clonotype has just a few counts. The chain employs TRBV20-1 and TRBJ2-5; 8 positions agree with TRBD1. There are 15 residues in the CDR3. With 0 bases clipped from V and 4 bases from J, the junction kept 7 bases outside the gene matches. Germline V lookup: CDR1 DFQATT, CDR2 SNEGSKA (reference sequence). CDR3 protein: CSAREVDRVGETQYF. The CDR3 region has the DNA TGCAGTGCTAGAGAGGTGGACAGGGTGGGAGAGACCCAGTACTTC.